This T cell receptor beta chain derives from a study of response to subunit inactivated influenza vaccine. TCRdb processed the RT-PCR reads anew with MiXCR; each CDR3 protein has one entry. Here the sample spans approximately 700,000 distinct CDR3 sequences, about 14% being singletons. Study-wide results and limits: It was the authors' suggestion that each seasonal influenza vaccination recruits few new T cells.

In regard to this clonotype: Its antigen remains unidentified.

In germline, CDR1 is MDHEN, CDR2 SYDVKM. The CDR3 totals 17 residues. J gave up 2 bases and V 1 base, and 2 bases lay outside the gene matches. The TCR was taken from a man between 50 and 59 years old who received an inactivated influenza vaccine. The starting material was PBMCs from blood, obtained approximately 15 days before vaccination. J is TRBJ2-2 and V is TRBV28, with TRBD2 identical over 12 bases. DNA for the CDR3: TGTGCCAGCAGTTTATCTAGCGGGGGGGTCAACACCGGGGAGCTGTTTTTT. It specifies CASSLSSGGVNTGELFF. The whole variable domain, remainder taken from reference TRBV28 and TRBJ2-2, is DVKVTQSSRYLVKRTGEKVFLECVQDMDHENMFWYRQDPGLGLRLIYFSYDVKMKEKGDIPEGYSVSREKKERFSLILESASTNQTSMYLCASSLSSGGVNTGELFFGEGSRLTVL.